This TCR beta chain was sequenced for a study of T cells in localized non-small cell lung cancer. Study results and limitations: Appearances in adjacent lung were noted for a median approximately 61 of the top 100 tumor clones. Clonality peaked in uninvolved adjacent lung rather than tumor. The tumor had only one region sequenced, so heterogeneity remains possible.

Clones were sequenced by immunoSEQ multiplex PCR, and TCRdb holds only the in-frame ones, with some missing. This sample has tens of thousands of clones; approximately 88% occur once, and the top ten carry 17%. CDR3 size: 17 residues. Unmatched junction bases numbered 10, after V lost 0 bases and J lost 1 base. Germline V gene sequence: CDR1 SQVTM, CDR2 ANQGSEA. In the case of this clone: The antigen is unknown.

The chain recombines TRBV29-1 with TRBJ1-1; 8 bases align to TRBD1. The sequence derives from a man aged 35-69 years with stage III lung adenocarcinoma. Here the sequenced sample was peripheral blood mononuclear cells, taken before any cancer treatment. CDR3 protein: CSVEDPRTGRPNTEAFF. As DNA, the CDR3 is TGCAGCGTTGAAGATCCGAGGACAGGGCGACCGAACACTGAAGCTTTCTTT.